This entry lists 6 T cell receptor beta chains sequenced from one sample in a study of T cells in tuberculosis (dated by TCRdb to the late 2010s). Library preparation employed the immunoSEQ multiplex PCR assay. Imported from immuneACCESS, the table was reduced by TCRdb to in-frame sequences with V and J called. These copies leave out some clones; in studies compared against another copy, an unresolved V gene accounts for under half, and the cause of the remainder is not known. The sample table lists 35,000 to 40,000 clones, around 92% of them with a count of one. The ten top clones hold 12% of the sample. The sequencing input was PBMCs. These TCRs come from a donor under 30 with latent tuberculosis or without tuberculosis infection. Some clones in this sample may be carry-over from other donors' samples.

The chain is built from TRBV14 and TRBJ2-7, with D tentatively TRBD1 (6 bases). The germline V and J ends were trimmed by 4 bases and 2 bases, with 9 bases remaining between them. Looked up from germline, CDR1 is SGHDN and CDR2 is FVKESK. The CDR3 length is 13 residues. The CDR3 here is CASSPQGTYEQYF. The CDR3 bases are TGTGCCAGCAGCCCTCAGGGGACCTACGAGCAGTACTTC.

The rearrangement uses TRBV19 and TRBJ1-6; 9 bases agree with TRBD1. The germline gives CDR1 LNHDA, CDR2 SQIVND (reference sequence). Trimming took 3 bases from V and 10 from J; bases not matched to a gene: 7. The CDR3 sequence is 15 residues long. The CDR3 is CASSMGQGTGSPLHF. The CDR3 DNA sequence: TGTGCCAGTAGTATGGGACAGGGAACGGGCTCACCCCTCCACTTT.

V usage is TRBV27 and J usage is TRBJ2-3; D possibly corresponds to TRBD1 (6 bases). The CDR3 loop spans 14 amino acids. Trimming left V 5 bases short and J 0 bases short, with 9 bases between. Germline V lookup: CDR1 MNHEY, CDR2 SMNVEV (reference sequence). CDR3 residues: CASSTRGSTDTQYF. The CDR3, as DNA: TGTGCCAGCAGTACCAGGGGTAGCACAGATACGCAGTATTTT.

This rearrangement joins TRBV6-5 to TRBJ2-7; 10 nucleotides line up with TRBD1. Germline V gene lookup returns CDR1 MNHEY and CDR2 SVGAGI. The J segment lost 2 bases and the V segment lost 6 bases, leaving 4 bases of the junction unmatched. The CDR3 covers 14 residues. This chain's CDR3 is CASSLGQGAYEQYF. In DNA form, the CDR3 reads TGTGCCAGCAGCCTAGGACAGGGGGCCTACGAGCAGTACTTC.

The chain has TRBV23-1 and TRBJ1-2, with D perhaps TRBD1 (6 bases). TRBV23-1 is recorded as an ORF, its role being uncertain. The ends were cut back, 6 bases at V and 3 bases at J, with 20 bases in the middle. The CDR3 runs to 16 residues. CDR3 in DNA: TGCGCCAGCAGCCACAATCGACAGGCTTGCGACTATGGCTACACCTTC. Its protein is CASSHNRQACDYGYTF.

V and J are TRBV29-1 and TRBJ1-1; tentative D call: TRBD1 (5 bases). Looked up from germline, CDR1 is SQVTM and CDR2 is ANQGSEA. V lost 6 bases, J lost 1 base, and 15 bases lay in between. This CDR3 has 14 residues. DNA for the CDR3: TGCAGCGTACATAACAGGTTATCGAACACTGAAGCTTTCTTT. Amino acid sequence: CSVHNRLSNTEAFF.